The next 22 T cell receptor beta chains were all read from a single sample in a study of TIL therapy for anti-PD-1-resistant metastatic lung cancer. Sequencing used immunoSEQ v3. Method: immunoSEQ multiplex PCR; TCRdb's copy keeps in-frame clones and lacks some. The sample has about 50,000 clones, 65% to 90% seen once. The time point denotes: pre-treatment sample, taken before nivolumab and TIL therapy. Sequences were derived from blood, sampled at baseline. These receptors were taken from a person between 25 and 80 years old with non-small cell lung cancer.

This clone was recorded only once. V is TRBV7-2 and J is TRBJ2-7, with 8 bases lining up with TRBD2. Germline-derived CDR1 and CDR2 are SGHTA and FQGNSA. V shed 0 bases, J shed 12 bases, and the junction held 16 bases outside the gene matches. The CDR3 runs to 16 residues. The CDR3 bases are TGTGCCAGCAGCTTAGCGCCAACGGGGGGGCCGGTCGGTAGGTACTTC. It is translated as CASSLAPTGGPVGRYF.

The rearrangement links TRBV5-1 to TRBJ1-2; possibly TRBD1 for D (5 bases). The length of the CDR3 is 16 residues. Germline CDR1 SGHRS, CDR2 YFSETQ. V lost 6 bases to trimming and J lost 2 bases, with 20 bases between them. For the CDR3, the DNA is TGCGCCAGCAAATCTGACTCATTGACAGCAAACTATGGCTACACCTTC. It specifies CASKSDSLTANYGYTF.

CDR3 nucleotide sequence: TGCGCCAGCAGCTCCCAAGCGGGGCTCACAGATACGCAGTATTTT. This translates into CASSSQAGLTDTQYF. This chain joins TRBV5-1 and TRBJ2-3, with 7 bases identical to TRBD2. Germline CDR1 and CDR2: SGHRS and YFSETQ. Trimming took 3 bases from V and 2 from J; bases not matched to a gene: 6. This CDR3 is 15 amino acids long.

The chain links TRBV5-1 to TRBJ2-6; a possible D gene is TRBD2 (6 bases). Trimming shortened V by 0 bases and J by 2 bases, and 9 bases separated the two germline ends. This CDR3 contains 16 residues. Germline V gene data show CDR1 as SGHRS and CDR2 as YFSETQ. CDR3 amino acids: CASSLEGGAGANVLTF. The DNA of the CDR3 is TGCGCCAGCAGCTTGGAGGGAGGCGCTGGGGCCAACGTCCTGACTTTC. Combining the CDR3 with reference TRBV5-1 and TRBJ2-6 gives the whole variable domain KAGVTQTPRYLIKTRGQQVTLSCSPISGHRSVSWYQQTPGQGLQFLFEYFSETQRNKGNFPGRFSGRQFSNSRSEMNVSTLELGDSALYLCASSLEGGAGANVLTFGAGSRLTVL.

V is TRBV7-2 and J is TRBJ2-7; maybe TRBD1 (5 bases). CDR3 length: 14 residues. CDR1 is SGHTA and CDR2 is FQGNSA in the germline V gene. Trimming took off 1 base at V and 3 bases at J, with 10 bases between the two ends. CDR3 loop: CASSLVGQNYEQYF. The CDR3 bases are TGTGCCAGCAGCTTAGTCGGACAAAACTACGAGCAGTACTTC.

The chain uses TRBV4-3 and TRBJ1-5; D perhaps matches TRBD1 (5 bases). Trimming left V 5 bases short and J 4 bases short, with 12 bases between. The CDR3 is made up of 14 amino acids. Germline V CDR1 and CDR2: LGHNA, YSLEER. DNA for the CDR3: TGCGCCAGCAGCTACGGGACTTCGAATCAGCCCCAGCATTTT. The encoded protein is CASSYGTSNQPQHF.

The gene calls are TRBV7-9 and TRBJ2-1; tentatively, D is TRBD1 (6 bases). Trimming took 2 bases from V and 4 from J, leaving 15 bases between them. The CDR3 length is 16 residues. CDR1 SEHNR and CDR2 FQNEAQ come from the germline V gene (reference sequence). CDR3 protein: CASSLFWGPPYNEQFF. For the CDR3, the DNA is TGTGCCAGCAGCTTATTTTGGGGGCCTCCTTACAATGAGCAGTTCTTC.

The V gene is TRBV28, the J gene TRBJ2-2; 9 positions match TRBD2. CDR3 size: 15 residues. The J segment lost 2 bases and the V segment lost 6 bases, leaving 4 bases of the junction unmatched. Germline CDR1 reads MDHEN; CDR2 reads SYDVKM. Here the CDR3 DNA reads TGTGCCAGCAGCCTAGCGGGGACCAACACCGGGGAGCTGTTTTTT. Translated: CASSLAGTNTGELFF.

The chain couples TRBV11-2 to TRBJ1-3; D call uncertain. The V gene's germline CDR1 is SGHAT and CDR2 FQNNGV. The CDR3 has 18 residues. V shed 7 bases and J shed 2 bases, with 24 bases lying between them. DNA of the CDR3: TGTGCCAGCACTGCGGGTCCCCAGTTCCACGATACTGGAAACACCATATATTTT. Protein product: CASTAGPQFHDTGNTIYF.

The rearrangement links TRBV7-2 to TRBJ2-5, with 11 bases lining up with TRBD1. Germline CDR1 is SGHTA and CDR2 is FQGNSA. V was pared by 5 bases and J by 7 bases, with 12 bases of the junction left unmatched. There are 16 residues in the CDR3. As DNA, the CDR3 is TGTGCCAGCAGCCCCCTTCGGGACAGGGGGTTTGCGACCCAGTACTTC. This encodes CASSPLRDRGFATQYF.

This clone was seen only once. The rearrangement joins TRBV3-1 (or the pseudogene TRBV3-2) to TRBJ2-7; 14 bases agree with TRBD2. This CDR3 is built from 15 residues. CDR1 is LGHDT and CDR2 is YNNKEL in the germline V gene (reference sequence). Trimming took 4 bases from V and 3 from J; bases not matched to a gene: 2. The CDR3 bases are TGTGCCAGCAGCCGAGGGACTAGCGGGAGCTACGAGCAGTACTTC. Protein sequence: CASSRGTSGSYEQYF.

This clone was seen more than once but under ten times. This rearrangement joins TRBV7-8 to TRBJ1-5; tentatively, D is TRBD1 (5 bases). Trimming took 7 bases from V and 5 from J, leaving 15 bases between them. The CDR3 consists of 14 residues. The V gene's germline CDR1 is SGHVS and CDR2 FQNEAQ. In DNA form, the CDR3 reads TGTGCCAGCATCCCCGGTCGGGGGGATCAGCCCCAGCATTTT. Translation: CASIPGRGDQPQHF.

This clone was detected a few times. The chain joins TRBV2 to TRBJ2-1, with TRBD1 as a possible D gene (6 bases). The germline V gene has CDR1 SNHLY and CDR2 FYNNEI. Deletions cut 5 bases from V and 9 bases from J, with 11 bases between. The CDR3 consists of 12 residues. Here the CDR3 DNA reads TGTGCCAGCAGTACCACAGGGCCTGAGCAGTTCTTC. Its translation: CASSTTGPEQFF. Looking up the rest from reference TRBV2 and TRBJ2-1 gives the full variable domain: EPEVTQTPSHQVTQMGQEVILRCVPISNHLYFYWYRQILGQKVEFLVSFYNNEISEKSEIFDDQFSVERPDGSNFTLKIRSTKLEDSAMYFCASSTTGPEQFFGPGTRLTVL.

This rearrangement joins TRBV19 to TRBJ2-5, with TRBD1 identical over 9 bases. The germline CDR1 and CDR2 sequences are LNHDA and SQIVND (reference sequence). The CDR3 spans 14 residues. Unmatched junction bases numbered 2, after V lost 2 bases and J lost 4 bases. CDR3: CASSISTGGETQYF. The CDR3, as DNA: TGTGCCAGTAGTATATCGACAGGGGGAGAGACCCAGTACTTC.

The genes are TRBV12-3 or TRBV12-4 and TRBJ2-7; TRBD1 aligns across 10 bases. This CDR3 is built from 13 residues. The V gene end was trimmed by 6 bases and the J gene end by 3 bases; junction bases not matched to a gene: 2. In DNA, the CDR3 is TGTGCCAGCAGCGGGACAGGGGTCTACGAGCAGTACTTC. Translation: CASSGTGVYEQYF.

V gene TRBV7-9 combines with J gene TRBJ1-2; perhaps TRBD1 as D (6 bases). V was clipped by 4 bases and J by 8 bases, with 11 bases between them. The CDR3 has 12 residues. Germline values: CDR1 SEHNR, CDR2 FQNEAQ (reference sequence). The CDR3 protein is CASSSQGGGYTF. Here the CDR3 DNA reads TGTGCCAGCAGCTCACAGGGCGGAGGCTACACCTTC.

The chain uses TRBV20-1 and TRBJ2-7, with unresolved D. The germline V gene encodes CDR1 DFQATT and CDR2 SNEGSKA (reference sequence). The germline V and J ends were trimmed by 0 bases and 9 bases, with 9 bases remaining between them. The CDR3 has 11 amino acids. The CDR3 region is CSARDLTLQYF. The DNA for the CDR3 is TGCAGTGCTAGAGATCTCACCTTGCAGTACTTC.

This clone was seen a single time. The genes are TRBV5-1 and TRBJ2-1; D is undetermined. The CDR3 extends over 13 amino acids. In germline, CDR1 is SGHRS, CDR2 YFSETQ. Trimming removed 0 bases at V and 5 bases at J, with 6 bases between. CDR3 in amino acids: CASSLGANNEQFF. For the CDR3, the DNA is TGCGCCAGCAGCTTGGGTGCCAACAATGAGCAGTTCTTC.

V and J are TRBV6-5 and TRBJ1-5; a weak D match, TRBD1 (5 bases). CDR1 is MNHEY and CDR2 is SVGAGI in the germline V gene. V was clipped by 2 bases and J by 1 base, with 9 bases between them. This CDR3 contains 15 residues. The CDR3 DNA follows: TGTGCCAGCAGTTACGGGGGAAGCAGCAATCAGCCCCAGCATTTT. It translates to CASSYGGSSNQPQHF.

The genes are TRBV19 and TRBJ2-7, with TRBD2 as a possible D gene (5 bases). From germline, CDR1 is LNHDA and CDR2 SQIVND (reference sequence). The CDR3 is made up of 15 amino acids. Trimming stripped 6 bases from V and 3 bases from J, with 18 bases between. CDR3 nucleotide sequence: TGTGCCAGTAGCCCCACGGGTGACTACTACTACGAGCAGTACTTC. This translates into CASSPTGDYYYEQYF.

The chain is built from TRBV6-6 and TRBJ2-3, with 7 bases fitting TRBD1. J gave up 0 bases and V 3 bases, and 3 bases lay outside the gene matches. Germline CDR1 MNHNY, CDR2 SVGAGI (reference sequence). The CDR3 is 15 residues long. The DNA of the CDR3 is TGTGCCAGCAGTTATCGGACAGGCAGCACAGATACGCAGTATTTT. It is translated as CASSYRTGSTDTQYF.

This clone has a handful of counts. CDR3 amino acids: CASSYHRRHTEAFF. DNA of the CDR3: TGTGCCAGCAGTTACCACCGGCGTCACACTGAAGCTTTCTTT. The genes are TRBV6-2 or TRBV6-3 and TRBJ1-1; D uncertain. Germline loops: CDR1 MNHEY, CDR2 SVGEGT. Trimming shortened V by 2 bases and J by 3 bases, and 10 bases separated the two germline ends. The CDR3 spans 14 residues.